Reported below is one T cell receptor beta chain. Assay used: immunoSEQ multiplex PCR; TCRdb lists only in-frame clones, some missing. The sample has more than 250,000 clones, around four fifths seen once; the top ten hold roughly 1.3%. The data were obtained in a study of blood T cell repertoires in COVID-19. CDR3 length: 16 residues. CDR1 is SGHVS and CDR2 is FNYEAQ in the germline V gene. V gave up 1 base and J gave up 1 base, with 11 bases separating them. This receptor was identified in a woman in her fifties or sixties with acute or convalescent COVID-19. The V call is TRBV7-6, the J call TRBJ1-3; D not certain. Sequences were obtained from peripheral blood. The CDR3 is CASSLGSGASGNTIYF. The CDR3 DNA follows: TGTGCCAGCAGCTTAGGATCCGGTGCATCTGGAAACACCATATATTTT.